Below are 14 T cell receptor beta chains sequenced from a single sample in a study of cytomegalovirus exposure and HLA in healthy donors. Primers for the PCR totalled 60 Vbeta and 13 Jbeta. Sequencing was performed with immunoSEQ multiplex PCR; in TCRdb, only in-frame clones are kept and a portion is missing. The profile covers about 84,000 clones, with roughly 73% appearing a single time and 2.5% taken by the ten largest. The sequencing sample was made of PBMCs. These TCRs come from a male donor in good health and CMV-seropositive.

The chain couples TRBV4-1 to TRBJ2-1; 10 bases match TRBD2. The V segment lost 0 bases and the J segment 12 bases; nucleotides outside the gene matches: 5. The CDR3 spans 14 residues. CDR1 and CDR2 (germline): MGHRA, YSYEKL. CDR3 loop: CASSQDPSGSVQFF. In DNA form, the CDR3 reads TGCGCCAGCAGCCAAGATCCTAGCGGGAGTGTGCAGTTCTTC.

The chain couples TRBV19 to TRBJ2-1, with TRBD2 matching over 15 bases. The CDR3 is 14 residues long. After removal of 6 bases from V and 16 bases from J, the junction contained 10 bases not matched to a gene. CDR1 LNHDA and CDR2 SQIVND come from the germline V gene (reference sequence). This CDR3 reads CASSLGLAGGPVFF. CDR3 bases: TGTGCCAGTAGCTTAGGACTAGCGGGAGGGCCAGTTTTCTTC.

About this clone: The same CDR3 arises from other DNA sequences in this sample as well. This chain uses TRBV9 with TRBJ2-3; 7 bases fit TRBD2. Germline V lookup: CDR1 SGDLS, CDR2 YYNGEE. The V and J ends lost 4 bases and 4 bases, in that order; junction bases with no gene match: 9. The CDR3 extends over 15 amino acids. In DNA, the CDR3 is TGTGCCAGCAGCTCCAGCGGTCGGGGGGCAGATACGCAGTATTTT. Translating gives CASSSSGRGADTQYF.

The rearrangement uses TRBV18 and TRBJ2-5; perhaps TRBD2 as D (5 bases). Trimming left V 1 base short and J 5 bases short, with 11 bases between. This CDR3 region has 14 residues. From germline, CDR1 is KGHSH and CDR2 LQKENI. CDR3 DNA sequence: TGTGCCAGCTCACCACAGGGCGGGCCGGAGACCCAGTACTTC. Translating it yields CASSPQGGPETQYF.

V is TRBV6-1 and J is TRBJ1-2; the D is unclear. Germline-derived CDR1 and CDR2 are MNHNS and SASEGT. V lost 10 bases and J 4 bases, leaving 13 bases between the germline ends. The CDR3 extends over 12 amino acids. The CDR3 protein is CAIARESYGYTF. The CDR3 nucleotides are TGTGCCATCGCTAGGGAGTCCTATGGCTACACCTTC.

This clone occurred once. The chain has TRBV5-4 and TRBJ2-7; D perhaps matches TRBD2 (5 bases). V lost 4 bases, J lost 6 bases, and 11 bases lay in between. This CDR3 is built from 12 residues. Germline V gene lookup returns CDR1 SGHNT and CDR2 YYREEE (reference sequence). CDR3 nucleotides: TGTGCCAGCAGCCAGCTCGAGGGCGAGCAGTACTTC. Translating gives CASSQLEGEQYF.

The chain has TRBV11-2 and TRBJ2-1; weak D call: TRBD2 (5 bases). Germline V CDR1 and CDR2: SGHAT, FQNNGV. This CDR3 comprises 13 residues. Deletions cut 4 bases from V and 6 bases from J, with 10 bases between. CDR3 DNA sequence: TGTGCCAGCAGCTGGGTAGAGGGCAATGAGCAGTTCTTC. Residues: CASSWVEGNEQFF. The full variable domain, completed using reference TRBV11-2 and TRBJ2-1, is EAGVAQSPRYKIIEKRQSVAFWCNPISGHATLYWYQQILGQGPKLLIQFQNNGVVDDSQLPKDRFSAERLKGVDSTLKIQPAKLEDSAVYLCASSWVEGNEQFFGPGTRLTVL.

The chain is built from TRBV25-1 and TRBJ2-7, with 8 nucleotides matching TRBD2. V lost 6 bases, J lost 5 bases, and 12 bases stayed unmatched. The CDR3 contains 15 residues. Germline CDR1 and CDR2: MGHDK and SYGVNS. The DNA for the CDR3 is TGTGCCAGCAGCGGACTAGCCGGGAGGACACACGAGCAGTACTTC. Residues: CASSGLAGRTHEQYF.

The chain couples TRBV11-1 to TRBJ1-1; 8 bases agree with TRBD1. The CDR3 extends over 14 amino acids. Germline assignment: CDR1 SGHAT and CDR2 FQDESV (reference sequence). J gave up 5 bases and V 7 bases, and 9 bases lay outside the gene matches. CDR3 nucleotide sequence: TGTGCCAGCACCTTTCGACAGGGGTATACTGAAGCTTTCTTT. Its protein is CASTFRQGYTEAFF.

This clone has more than one count but fewer than ten. The chain couples TRBV4-1 to TRBJ1-5; 7 bases are shared with TRBD1. Germline V gene lookup returns CDR1 MGHRA and CDR2 YSYEKL. The CDR3 is 16 amino acids. V shed 4 bases and J 3 bases; nucleotides not matched to a gene: 9. This CDR3 reads CASSLSGTANNQPQHF. The DNA of the CDR3 is TGCGCCAGCAGCCTTTCCGGGACAGCTAACAATCAGCCCCAGCATTTT.

The gene calls are TRBV25-1 and TRBJ1-3; no definite D call. The V end was cut by 2 bases, the J end by 0 bases, with 5 bases between. The CDR3 is 14 residues long. Germline CDR1 reads MGHDK; CDR2 reads SYGVNS. The CDR3 bases are TGTGCCAGCAGTGAAGAGTACTCTGGAAACACCATATATTTT. Amino acids: CASSEEYSGNTIYF.

The V gene is TRBV27, the J gene TRBJ2-6; 11 positions agree with TRBD2. The germline V gene encodes CDR1 MNHEY and CDR2 SMNVEV (reference sequence). The CDR3 covers 17 residues. The ends lost 6 bases at V and 1 base at J; junction bases unmatched: 5. The CDR3 region has the DNA TGTGCCAGCAGCGTGAGGACTAGCGGGTCTGGGGCCAACGTCCTGACTTTC. It codes for CASSVRTSGSGANVLTF. Together with reference TRBV27 and TRBJ2-6, the CDR3 gives the full variable domain: EAQVTQNPRYLITVTGKKLTVTCSQNMNHEYMSWYRQDPGLGLRQIYYSMNVEVTDKGDVPEGYKVSRKEKRNFPLILESPSPNQTSLYFCASSVRTSGSGANVLTFGAGSRLTVL.

The rearrangement links TRBV29-1 to TRBJ2-2; weak D call: TRBD2 (5 bases). Germline CDR1 SQVTM, CDR2 ANQGSEA. V was cut by 7 bases and J by 0 bases, with 15 bases left in between. The CDR3 length is 15 residues. In nucleotides, the CDR3 is TGCAGCGCCTCGAGGGCCAGAGCGAACACCGGGGAGCTGTTTTTT. This sequence encodes CSASRARANTGELFF.

The CDR3 loop reads CASSLRAYEQYF. The CDR3 coding sequence is TGTGCCAGCAGCCTGAGAGCCTACGAGCAGTACTTC. The chain uses TRBV7-8 and TRBJ2-7, with D hard to call. This CDR3 spans 12 amino acids. The germline V and J ends were trimmed by 5 bases and 2 bases, with 7 bases remaining between them. CDR1 and CDR2 (germline): SGHVS, FQNEAQ.